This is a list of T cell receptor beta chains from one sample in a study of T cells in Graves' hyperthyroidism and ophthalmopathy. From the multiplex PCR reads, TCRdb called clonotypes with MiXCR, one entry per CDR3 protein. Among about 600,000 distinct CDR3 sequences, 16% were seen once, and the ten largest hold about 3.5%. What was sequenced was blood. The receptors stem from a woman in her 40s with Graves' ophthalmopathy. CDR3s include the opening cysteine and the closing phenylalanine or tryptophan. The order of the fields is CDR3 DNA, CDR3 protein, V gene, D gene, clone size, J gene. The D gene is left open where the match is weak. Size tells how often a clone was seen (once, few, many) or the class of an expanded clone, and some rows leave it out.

DNA: TGTGCCAGCAGTGGTCGAGCGGGAGGAGGAGATACGCAGTATTTT; CDR3: CASSGRAGGGDTQYF; V: TRBV12-3/TRBV12-4; D: TRBD2; size: many; J: TRBJ2-3
DNA: TGTGCCAGCAGTCTGGGACACTCCAATGAGCAGTTCTTC; CDR3: CASSLGHSNEQFF; V: TRBV2; D: .; size: many; J: TRBJ2-1
DNA: TGTGCCAGCGCTCTCGGGTTGGACCCAACCGGGGAGCTGTTTTTT; CDR3: CASALGLDPTGELFF; V: TRBV11-2; D: .; size: .; J: TRBJ2-2
DNA: TGCAGTGCTAGCAAAGGGCCTACAGATACGCAGTATTTT; CDR3: CSASKGPTDTQYF; V: TRBV20-1; D: .; size: .; J: TRBJ2-3
DNA: TGTGCCAGCAGAAGACAGGGGATCTCTGGAAACACCATATATTTT; CDR3: CASRRQGISGNTIYF; V: TRBV12-3/TRBV12-4; D: TRBD1; size: many; J: TRBJ1-3
DNA: TGTGCCAGCAGCGCGGGACAGCTAATGAACACTGAAGCTTTCTTT; CDR3: CASSAGQLMNTEAFF; V: TRBV11-2; D: TRBD1; size: .; J: TRBJ1-1
DNA: TGTGCCAGCAGCGAGGGGGGGGCGGCAGATACGCAGTATTTT; CDR3: CASSEGGAADTQYF; V: TRBV9; D: .; size: few; J: TRBJ2-3
DNA: TGTGCCAGCACCGTGAGGCGGCAGGGCAGCCAGAACTATGGCTACACCTTC; CDR3: CASTVRRQGSQNYGYTF; V: TRBV2; D: .; size: few; J: TRBJ1-2
DNA: TGTGCCAGCAGCCCCAGGGACTTTGGAACCGGGGAGCTGTTTTTT; CDR3: CASSPRDFGTGELFF; V: TRBV9; D: .; size: few; J: TRBJ2-2
DNA: TGCAGTGCTAGAGATCGGAGGTCTAGCGGGGGTCCCTACGAGCAGTACTTC; CDR3: CSARDRRSSGGPYEQYF; V: TRBV20-1; D: TRBD2; size: few; J: TRBJ2-7
DNA: TGTGCCAGCAGTAATGGGAGGGTGGAGACCCAGTACTTC; CDR3: CASSNGRVETQYF; V: TRBV12-3/TRBV12-4; D: TRBD2; size: .; J: TRBJ2-5
DNA: TGCAGTGCCACCATTAGCGGGAGAGGGACAGATACGCAGTATTTT; CDR3: CSATISGRGTDTQYF; V: TRBV20-1; D: TRBD2; size: many; J: TRBJ2-3
DNA: TGCAGTGCTACTTCCTACAATGAGCAGTTCTTC; CDR3: CSATSYNEQFF; V: TRBV20-1; D: .; size: .; J: TRBJ2-1
DNA: TGCGCCAGCAGCAACCGGGACAGGGCTCACGAGCAGTACTTC; CDR3: CASSNRDRAHEQYF; V: TRBV5-1; D: TRBD1; size: .; J: TRBJ2-7
DNA: TGTGCCAGCAGTTTGATGGTTCCCGTGGACGAGCAGTACTTC; CDR3: CASSLMVPVDEQYF; V: TRBV27; D: .; size: .; J: TRBJ2-7
DNA: TGTGCCAGCAGCGTAGACCAGGGATCCTACAATGAGCAGTTCTTC; CDR3: CASSVDQGSYNEQFF; V: TRBV9; D: .; size: few; J: TRBJ2-1
DNA: TGTGCCAGCAGTGAAAGGCCGTGGAGCAATCAGCCCCAGCATTTT; CDR3: CASSERPWSNQPQHF; V: TRBV2; D: .; size: many; J: TRBJ1-5
DNA: TGCAGCGTTGATGCAGGGGGCACTGAAGCTTTCTTT; CDR3: CSVDAGGTEAFF; V: TRBV29-1; D: TRBD1; size: .; J: TRBJ1-1
DNA: TGCAGTGCTAGAGGTCGGGGAAAGTCCTATAATTCACCCCTCCACTTT; CDR3: CSARGRGKSYNSPLHF; V: TRBV20-1; D: .; size: .; J: TRBJ1-6
DNA: TGCGCCAGCAGCGTCGTCGGAACTAACTATGGCTACACCTTC; CDR3: CASSVVGTNYGYTF; V: TRBV5-1; D: .; size: .; J: TRBJ1-2
DNA: TGTGCCAGCAGCGTGGGGCCCCTTGGAACCACAGATACGCAGTATTTT; CDR3: CASSVGPLGTTDTQYF; V: TRBV6-1; D: .; size: .; J: TRBJ2-3
DNA: TGTGCCAGCAGTCCTCGGACCTGGGAGACCCAGTACTTC; CDR3: CASSPRTWETQYF; V: TRBV12-3/TRBV12-4; D: .; size: .; J: TRBJ2-5
DNA: TGTGCCAGCAGCTTCCGGACAGGGGTAGAAAAACTGTTTTTT; CDR3: CASSFRTGVEKLFF; V: TRBV11-2; D: TRBD1; size: few; J: TRBJ1-4
DNA: TGTGCCAGCAGTCGGCGGGGGGGCCATGCCGGGGAGCTGTTTTTT; CDR3: CASSRRGGHAGELFF; V: TRBV12-3/TRBV12-4; D: TRBD2; size: few; J: TRBJ2-2
DNA: TGTGCCAGCGCTCGGCTGGGGAGGCGAGAGACCCAGTACTTC; CDR3: CASARLGRRETQYF; V: TRBV11-2; D: .; size: many; J: TRBJ2-5
DNA: TGCGCCAGCAGCTTGGGAGCGGTGGGCGCAACTAATGAAAAACTGTTTTTT; CDR3: CASSLGAVGATNEKLFF; V: TRBV5-1; D: .; size: many; J: TRBJ1-4
DNA: TGTGCCAGCAGTTTTTATAGGGAAACCTCTGGAAACACCATATATTTT; CDR3: CASSFYRETSGNTIYF; V: TRBV28; D: .; size: many; J: TRBJ1-3
DNA: TGCAGTGCTAGTGGACAGGGTCTCTCGAACACCGGGGAGCTGTTTTTT; CDR3: CSASGQGLSNTGELFF; V: TRBV20-1; D: TRBD1; size: many; J: TRBJ2-2
DNA: TGTGCCAGCAGCTTAAGGGACCGGGACAGGGATGAAAAACTGTTTTTT; CDR3: CASSLRDRDRDEKLFF; V: TRBV7-8; D: TRBD1; size: .; J: TRBJ1-4
DNA: TGCGCCAGCAGCAATGATATTCTGACAGGGATGGGAGAGACCCAGTACTTC; CDR3: CASSNDILTGMGETQYF; V: TRBV4-1; D: TRBD1; size: .; J: TRBJ2-5
DNA: TGTGCCAGCAGTTTCCCAGCAGGGCCATATGGCTACACCTTC; CDR3: CASSFPAGPYGYTF; V: TRBV28; D: .; size: many; J: TRBJ1-2
DNA: TGTGCCACCAGCAGAGGGACCAGGGGGCTTGGTGGCTACACCTTC; CDR3: CATSRGTRGLGGYTF; V: TRBV15; D: TRBD1; size: many; J: TRBJ1-2
DNA: TGTGCCAGCAGTCACGGCGGGACAGGGAGTGCTCGGGGTGAAAAACTGTTTTTT; CDR3: CASSHGGTGSARGEKLFF; V: TRBV6-5; D: TRBD1; size: .; J: TRBJ1-4
DNA: TGTGCCAGTAGCCTAGCGAGTCTGGGGGCAGATACGCAGTATTTT; CDR3: CASSLASLGADTQYF; V: TRBV19; D: .; size: few; J: TRBJ2-3
DNA: TGTGCCAGCAGCCCAGGGACTAACACCATATATTTT; CDR3: CASSPGTNTIYF; V: TRBV12-3/TRBV12-4; D: .; size: .; J: TRBJ1-3
DNA: TGTGCCAGCAGCTTAGGTTGGGCGGGGGGTCGAGAGACCCAGTACTTC; CDR3: CASSLGWAGGRETQYF; V: TRBV7-2; D: TRBD2; size: many; J: TRBJ2-5
DNA: TGTGCCACCAACAGGGAGACAAACACTGAAGCTTTCTTT; CDR3: CATNRETNTEAFF; V: TRBV10-3; D: .; size: many; J: TRBJ1-1
DNA: TGTGCCAGCAGTTTATGGCAGGGGGCCAGCGATGAGCAGTTCTTC; CDR3: CASSLWQGASDEQFF; V: TRBV28; D: TRBD1; size: few; J: TRBJ2-1
DNA: TGCGCCAGCAGCTTTGTCCCGGGACCCTACGAGCAGTACTTC; CDR3: CASSFVPGPYEQYF; V: TRBV5-1; D: .; size: many; J: TRBJ2-7
DNA: TGTGCCAGCAGCTCAAGGACAGGGCGGACTGAAGCTTTCTTT; CDR3: CASSSRTGRTEAFF; V: TRBV7-9; D: TRBD1; size: many; J: TRBJ1-1
DNA: TGTGCCAGCAGCTTACACACAGGGGATTCTGTAGCTTTCTTT; CDR3: CASSLHTGDSVAFF; V: TRBV7-9; D: TRBD1; size: .; J: TRBJ1-1
DNA: TGTGCCAGCAGTTACTCTTGGGTAGGGGGCTACGAGCAGTACTTC; CDR3: CASSYSWVGGYEQYF; V: TRBV6-6; D: .; size: many; J: TRBJ2-7
DNA: TGCAGCGTTGACTCAGGGTCAGAGACCCAGTACTTC; CDR3: CSVDSGSETQYF; V: TRBV29-1; D: .; size: .; J: TRBJ2-5
DNA: TGTGCCAGCTACCCTCGGAGGGGGAACCCGTCCTCTAACTATGGCTACACCTTC; CDR3: CASYPRRGNPSSNYGYTF; V: TRBV2; D: .; size: many; J: TRBJ1-2
DNA: TGTGCCAGCAGCTTGAAAACTAACTATGGCTACACCTTC; CDR3: CASSLKTNYGYTF; V: TRBV2; D: .; size: .; J: TRBJ1-2
DNA: TGCAGCGCCGCCGGGACAGCTAGCACAGATACGCAGTATTTT; CDR3: CSAAGTASTDTQYF; V: TRBV29-1; D: TRBD1; size: many; J: TRBJ2-3
DNA: TGCAGTGCTAGAGATCTCAGCGAGCAGTACTTC; CDR3: CSARDLSEQYF; V: TRBV20-1; D: .; size: many; J: TRBJ2-7
DNA: TGCGCCAGCAGCCCGTTCGACCCCCGACCCGGGGAGCTGTTTTTT; CDR3: CASSPFDPRPGELFF; V: TRBV5-1; D: .; size: .; J: TRBJ2-2
DNA: TGTGCCAGTAGTATCCAGCCAGGGGGCACTGAAGCTTTCTTT; CDR3: CASSIQPGGTEAFF; V: TRBV19; D: TRBD1; size: .; J: TRBJ1-1
DNA: TGTGCCAGCTCCCCCTCCTCCTGGAACACCGGGGAGCTGTTTTTT; CDR3: CASSPSSWNTGELFF; V: TRBV7-2; D: .; size: many; J: TRBJ2-2
DNA: TGCGCCAGCAGCCAACTACCGGTACAGGGCACAGATACGCAGTATTTT; CDR3: CASSQLPVQGTDTQYF; V: TRBV4-1; D: .; size: .; J: TRBJ2-3
DNA: TGTGCCAGCCTCCCGGGACAGTCCTACAATGAGCAGTTCTTC; CDR3: CASLPGQSYNEQFF; V: TRBV2; D: TRBD1; size: many; J: TRBJ2-1
DNA: TGTGCCAGCAGTGAAGGTACCATACAAGAGACCCAGTACTTC; CDR3: CASSEGTIQETQYF; V: TRBV6-1; D: .; size: few; J: TRBJ2-5
DNA: TGTGCCAGCAGTACAGAGCCGGAGACCGGGGAGCTGTTTTTT; CDR3: CASSTEPETGELFF; V: TRBV6-2/TRBV6-3; D: .; size: few; J: TRBJ2-2
DNA: TGTGCCAGTAACCCGGGGAGTCATCAGCCCCAGCATTTT; CDR3: CASNPGSHQPQHF; V: TRBV19; D: .; size: few; J: TRBJ1-5
DNA: TGTGCCAGCAGCTTTATCGATAGATACAATGAGCAGTTCTTC; CDR3: CASSFIDRYNEQFF; V: TRBV7-9; D: .; size: .; J: TRBJ2-1
DNA: TGTGCCAGCAGTTATATCCTGAGAGCCGGGGAGCTGTTTTTT; CDR3: CASSYILRAGELFF; V: TRBV6-1; D: .; size: few; J: TRBJ2-2
DNA: TGTGCCAGCAACTTACAGGGGGCGACTAATGAAAAACTGTTTTTT; CDR3: CASNLQGATNEKLFF; V: TRBV12-3/TRBV12-4; D: TRBD1; size: .; J: TRBJ1-4
DNA: TGCAGTGCTTGCGGGACAGGGGGCACCGGGGAGCTGTTTTTT; CDR3: CSACGTGGTGELFF; V: TRBV20-1; D: TRBD1; size: .; J: TRBJ2-2
DNA: TGTGCCTGGAGTGTTTGGGGAAGGGAGCAGTACTTC; CDR3: CAWSVWGREQYF; V: TRBV30; D: .; size: .; J: TRBJ2-7